Each of the 24 T cell receptor beta chains below was sequenced from the same sample in a study of shared clonotypes between healthy human individuals. Repertoires were generated with immunoSEQ multiplex PCR, while TCRdb's copy carries only in-frame clones and drops some. This sample has 550,000 to 600,000 clones, with around three quarters found just once. Sequenced input: PBMCs. Receptors originate from a woman aged 40-49 years in good health. Some clones in this sample may be carry-over from other donors' samples.

The genes are TRBV7-3 and TRBJ2-7; 10 nucleotides align to TRBD1. The length of the CDR3 is 15 residues. V gave up 5 bases and J gave up 3 bases; unmatched junction bases: 7. Germline CDR1 is SGHTA and CDR2 is FQGTGA. The CDR3 coding sequence is TGTGCCAGCAGCCGTGATGGGACAGGGGACTACGAGCAGTACTTC. Translating it yields CASSRDGTGDYEQYF.

This clone was recorded a few times. Other nucleotide sequences from this sample produce the same CDR3. The genes are TRBV18 and TRBJ2-5; D gene unclear. This CDR3 region has 11 residues. Germline assignment: CDR1 KGHSH and CDR2 LQKENI. V gave up 3 bases and J gave up 1 base, with 0 bases separating them. The CDR3 is CASSPQETQYF. CDR3 in DNA: TGTGCCAGCTCACCCCAAGAGACCCAGTACTTC.

The V gene is TRBV11-2, the J gene TRBJ2-1; D perhaps matches TRBD2 (6 bases). CDR3 length: 15 amino acids. Germline CDR1 is SGHAT and CDR2 is FQNNGV. V lost 1 base and J lost 8, with 15 bases in between. The CDR3: CASSLGAGGGHEQFF. Written as DNA, the CDR3 is TGTGCCAGCAGCTTAGGGGCAGGTGGAGGGCATGAGCAGTTCTTC. Looking up the rest from reference TRBV11-2 and TRBJ2-1 gives the full variable domain: EAGVAQSPRYKIIEKRQSVAFWCNPISGHATLYWYQQILGQGPKLLIQFQNNGVVDDSQLPKDRFSAERLKGVDSTLKIQPAKLEDSAVYLCASSLGAGGGHEQFFGPGTRLTVL.

At least ten counts were recorded for this clone. The chain couples TRBV30 to TRBJ2-1; TRBD1 or TRBD2 may be the D gene (6 bases each). The CDR3 extends over 17 amino acids. Between the trimmed V and J ends, which lost 3 bases and 2 bases, there was a span of 20 bases. The germline V gene has CDR1 GTSNPN and CDR2 SVGIG (reference sequence). CDR3 nucleotide sequence: TGTGCCTGGAGGGGTGGATTAGGGGGGCGCACCTACAATGAGCAGTTCTTC. Translation: CAWRGGLGGRTYNEQFF.

This sequence joins TRBV5-1 and TRBJ2-1; 11 positions match TRBD2. The germline CDR1 and CDR2 sequences are SGHRS and YFSETQ. The CDR3 covers 14 residues. Trimming at V came to 9 bases and at J to 5 bases, leaving 7 bases not matched to a gene. As DNA, the CDR3 is TGCGCCACCAACCTAGCGGGAGGTCACAATGAGCAGTTCTTC. Amino acid sequence: CATNLAGGHNEQFF.

The chain uses TRBV7-2 and TRBJ1-2, with TRBD1 matching 8 bases. CDR3 length equals 13 residues. V lost 5 bases and J lost 4; bases outside the gene matches: 3. In germline, CDR1 is SGHTA, CDR2 FQGNSA. The CDR3 here is CASSADRGYGYTF. In nucleotides, the CDR3 is TGTGCCAGCAGCGCCGACAGGGGCTATGGCTACACCTTC.

The rearrangement joins TRBV5-1 to TRBJ2-1, with TRBD2 identical over 9 bases. The V gene's germline CDR1 is SGHRS and CDR2 YFSETQ. V dropped 4 bases and J dropped 6; count of bases not matched to a gene: 5. The CDR3 totals 14 residues. The chain's CDR3 is CASSHGLASNEQFF. The CDR3 DNA is TGCGCCAGCAGCCACGGACTAGCGAGCAATGAGCAGTTCTTC.

In this sample, this clone turned up once. This chain uses TRBV15 with TRBJ1-3; D call uncertain. Germline V gives CDR1 LNHNV, CDR2 YYDKDF (reference sequence). Trimming removed 0 bases at V and 0 bases at J, with 12 bases between. The CDR3 covers 17 residues. CDR3 nucleotides: TGTGCCACCAGCAGAGATCAGTCGGCCCTCTCTGGAAACACCATATATTTT. It encodes CATSRDQSALSGNTIYF.

This clone appeared a single time. V usage is TRBV7-8 and J usage is TRBJ2-3; no reliable D call. Germline CDR1 is SGHVS and CDR2 is FQNEAQ. The CDR3 loop spans 11 amino acids. CDR3 sequence: CVVDVTDTQYF. The CDR3 DNA is TGTGTAGTGGACGTAACAGATACGCAGTATTTT. Variable domain in full (rest from reference TRBV7-8 and TRBJ2-3): GAGVSQSPRYKVAKRGQDVALRCDPISGHVSLFWYQQALGQGPEFLTYFQNEAQLDKSGLPSDRFFAERPEGSVSTLKIQRTQQEDSAVYLCVVDVTDTQYFGPGTRLTVL.

As for this clone: This is likely an artifact of a read error, given a far larger clone one base away. The V and J genes are TRBV28 and TRBJ1-4; D gene ambiguous. Germline V gene data show CDR1 as MDHEN and CDR2 as SYDVKM. The V and J ends lost 6 bases and 7 bases respectively, with 9 bases between them. This CDR3 spans 12 amino acids. In nucleotides, the CDR3 is TGTGCCAGCAGGACATGGGGTGAAAAACTGTTTTTT. Its translation: CASRTWGEKLFF.

The chain carries TRBV5-5 and TRBJ2-1, with D possibly called TRBD1 or TRBD2 (6 bases each). Germline V lookup: CDR1 SGHKS, CDR2 YYEKEE (reference sequence). Trimming took off 0 bases at V and 14 bases at J, with 15 bases between the two ends. CDR3 length equals 13 residues. CDR3 amino acids: CASSLAEGGKEFF. The CDR3 nucleotides read TGTGCCAGCAGCTTGGCCGAGGGGGGAAAGGAGTTCTTC.

The chain employs TRBV29-1 and TRBJ2-5; weak D call: TRBD1 (5 bases). CDR3 length equals 14 residues. Trimming cost V 4 bases and J 1 base, with 13 bases left between them. The V gene's germline CDR1 is SQVTM and CDR2 ANQGSEA. DNA for the CDR3: TGCAGCGTTGGGCAGGGCAGTCTCCAAGAGACCCAGTACTTC. This translates into CSVGQGSLQETQYF.

In its sample, this clone was seen once. V gene TRBV5-8 combines with J gene TRBJ2-1; the D gene could be TRBD1 or TRBD2 (5 bases each). V was shortened by 1 base and J by 5 bases, with 10 bases between the two germline ends. This CDR3 is built from 14 residues. Germline CDR1 is SGHTS and CDR2 is YDEGEE. CDR3 coding DNA: TGTGCCAGCAGCTTGTCTCCGGGGCACAATGAGCAGTTCTTC. Translating it yields CASSLSPGHNEQFF. The full variable domain, rest sourced from reference TRBV5-8 and TRBJ2-1, is EAGVTQSPTHLIKTRGQQATLRCSPISGHTSVYWYQQALGLGLQFLLWYDEGEERNRGNFPPRFSGRQFPNYSSELNVNALELEDSALYLCASSLSPGHNEQFFGPGTRLTVL.

The chain uses TRBV30 and TRBJ2-5, with D perhaps matching TRBD2 (6 bases). The J call may be faulty, since TRBJ2-7 better matches the DNA end. Germline loops: CDR1 GTSNPN, CDR2 SVGIG (reference sequence). CDR3 length equals 14 residues. DNA for the CDR3: TGTGCCTGGAGTGTGCCCGAGACTAGTTCCGAGCAGTACTTC. Translating it yields CAWSVPETSSEQYF.

About this clone itself: A much larger clone lies one base from this, so it may be a read error. Other DNA sequences within the sample encode an identical CDR3. The chain joins TRBV30 to TRBJ2-3; TRBD2 might be the D (5 bases). The CDR3 has 14 amino acids. The V gene's germline CDR1 is GTSNPN and CDR2 SVGIG (reference sequence). CDR3 protein: CAWSESSRTDTQYF. The CDR3 coding sequence is TGCGCCTGGAGCGAATCTAGCCGCACAGATACGCAGTATTTT.

The rearrangement uses TRBV4-2 and TRBJ1-5, with TRBD1 as a possible D gene (6 bases). V was shortened by 1 base and J by 7 bases, with 11 bases between the two germline ends. The CDR3 sequence is 14 residues long. In germline, CDR1 is LGHNA, CDR2 YNFKEQ. CDR3 coding DNA: TGTGCCAGCAGCCAAGTCGTGACAGGCCAGCCCCAGCATTTT. It codes for CASSQVVTGQPQHF.

The genes are TRBV19 and TRBJ2-3; 11 bases match TRBD1. The V gene end was trimmed by 5 bases and the J gene end by 4 bases; junction bases not matched to a gene: 5. The germline CDR1 and CDR2 sequences are LNHDA and SQIVND (reference sequence). The CDR3 is made up of 15 amino acids. Here the CDR3 reads CASSAPGQGADTQYF. The CDR3 nucleotides read TGTGCCAGTAGTGCACCGGGACAGGGGGCAGATACGCAGTATTTT.

This clone showed up just once. The rearrangement joins TRBV4-1 to TRBJ1-1, with a tentative D call TRBD1 (5 bases). Germline lookup yields CDR1 MGHRA and CDR2 YSYEKL. The V and J ends lost 0 bases and 5 bases respectively, with 7 bases between them. The length of the CDR3 is 13 residues. The CDR3 DNA reads as TGCGCCAGCAGCCAAGATCGGGGGACTGAAGCTTTCTTT. As protein: CASSQDRGTEAFF.

Here the CDR3 DNA reads TGTGCCACCCAGGGCCCCAATCAGCCCCAGCATTTT. Encoded protein: CATQGPNQPQHF. V is TRBV28 and J is TRBJ1-5; D may be TRBD1 (5 bases). This CDR3 region has 12 residues. Germline CDR1 reads MDHEN; CDR2 reads SYDVKM. Between the trimmed V and J ends, which lost 10 bases and 3 bases, there was a span of 10 bases.

This clone has only one observation. The CDR3 nucleotides read TGTGCCAGCAGCCTGGTGGGACTAGCGGGTTTCTACGAGCAGTACTTC. Protein: CASSLVGLAGFYEQYF. The J gene is TRBJ2-7, the V gene TRBV5-6; 12 bases are shared with TRBD2. Germline assignment: CDR1 SGHDT and CDR2 YYEEEE. The CDR3 covers 16 residues. Trimming took 4 bases from V and 3 from J; bases not matched to a gene: 8. Looking up the rest from reference TRBV5-6 and TRBJ2-7 gives the full variable domain: DAGVTQSPTHLIKTRGQQVTLRCSPKSGHDTVSWYQQALGQGPQFIFQYYEEEERQRGNFPDRFSGHQFPNYSSELNVNALLLGDSALYLCASSLVGLAGFYEQYFGPGTRLTVT.

The chain uses TRBV19 and TRBJ1-1, with a weak D call TRBD1 (5 bases). This CDR3 has 12 amino acids. V lost 8 bases and J 6 bases, leaving 13 bases between the germline ends. Looked up from germline, CDR1 is LNHDA and CDR2 is SQIVND (reference sequence). The CDR3, as DNA: TGTGCCAGTTCCCAGGGAGGTCCTGAAGCTTTCTTT. Residues: CASSQGGPEAFF.

The chain links TRBV2 to TRBJ1-5, with TRBD1 matching 9 bases. The V and J ends lost 8 bases and 6 bases, in that order; junction bases with no gene match: 11. The germline V gene encodes CDR1 SNHLY and CDR2 FYNNEI. This CDR3 is 15 amino acids long. The CDR3: CASYPGQGSGQPQHF. The CDR3 DNA follows: TGTGCCAGCTACCCGGGACAGGGCTCGGGTCAGCCCCAGCATTTT.

Turning to this clone: This CDR3 is also generated by other DNA sequences in the sample. The chain joins TRBV9 to TRBJ1-3; unclear D gene. CDR1 is SGDLS, CDR2 YYNGEE, per germline. This CDR3 is 15 amino acids long. V was trimmed by 0 bases and J by 0 bases, leaving 7 bases between them. CDR3 DNA sequence: TGTGCCAGCAGCGTAGGTGGGTTCTCTGGAAACACCATATATTTT. Protein: CASSVGGFSGNTIYF. Full variable domain (remainder filled in from reference TRBV9 and TRBJ1-3): DSGVTQTPKHLITATGQRVTLRCSPRSGDLSVYWYQQSLDQGLQFLIQYYNGEERAKGNILERFSAQQFPDLHSELNLSSLELGDSALYFCASSVGGFSGNTIYFGEGSWLTVV.

The chain recombines TRBV9 with TRBJ1-4, with 10 positions matching TRBD1. Trimming took 7 bases from V and 3 from J; bases not matched to a gene: 3. CDR3 length equals 14 residues. CDR1 and CDR2 from the germline V gene are SGDLS and YYNGEE. DNA for the CDR3: TGTGCCAGCTCCGGGACAGGGGCTAATGAAAAACTGTTTTTT. It yields the protein CASSGTGANEKLFF.